One and the same sample provided the 23 T cell receptor beta chains below, sequenced in a study of blood T cell repertoires in COVID-19. Method: immunoSEQ multiplex PCR; TCRdb's copy keeps in-frame clones and lacks some. This repertoire shows 130,000 or so clones, about 70% found once; its top ten account for about 2.2%. Sequencing was carried out using peripheral blood. Source of these receptors: a woman aged 65 to 85 with acute or convalescent COVID-19.

V usage is TRBV24-1 and J usage is TRBJ2-7; D call uncertain. CDR3 length: 12 residues. The germline V and J ends were trimmed by 5 bases and 4 bases, with 8 bases remaining between them. Germline-derived CDR1 and CDR2 are KGHDR and SFDVKD. The CDR3 sequence is CATSGGSYEQYF. Here the CDR3 DNA reads TGTGCCACCAGTGGTGGCAGTTACGAGCAGTACTTC.

The chain recombines TRBV29-1 with TRBJ2-1; 7 bases line up with TRBD1. This CDR3 has 12 residues. Germline CDR1 and CDR2: SQVTM and ANQGSEA. Losses at the gene ends were 7 bases for V and 10 bases for J; bases not matched to a gene: 10. The CDR3 loop reads CSAVKGAREQFF. The CDR3 coding sequence is TGCAGCGCCGTTAAGGGGGCCAGGGAGCAGTTCTTC.

This chain connects TRBV6-2 or TRBV6-3 to TRBJ1-4, with D unresolved. Deletions cut 2 bases from V and 4 bases from J, with 11 bases between. There are 15 residues in the CDR3. Germline assignment: CDR1 MNHEY and CDR2 SVGEGT. CDR3 nucleotides: TGTGCCAGCAGTTACGGGAGCACCTATAATGAAAAACTGTTTTTT. Translation gives CASSYGSTYNEKLFF.

This clone was counted ten times or more. The genes are TRBV5-1 and TRBJ2-2, with a possible D match to TRBD1 (5 bases). This CDR3 has 14 residues. Germline-derived CDR1 and CDR2 are SGHRS and YFSETQ. V lost 6 bases, J lost 4 bases, and 13 bases lay in between. The DNA of the CDR3 is TGCGCCAGCACCTTTCGAAGGGGCACCGGGGAGCTGTTTTTT. Translated, it gives CASTFRRGTGELFF.

The rearrangement joins TRBV19 to TRBJ2-7; a possible D gene is TRBD1 (5 bases). This CDR3 spans 14 amino acids. The germline V gene has CDR1 LNHDA and CDR2 SQIVND (reference sequence). V was clipped by 4 bases and J by 1 base, with 11 bases between them. The CDR3 reads CASSTLDTSYEQYF. In DNA form, the CDR3 reads TGTGCCAGTAGTACGTTGGACACGTCCTACGAGCAGTACTTC.

The chain links TRBV2 to TRBJ2-5, with TRBD2 as a possible D gene (6 bases). The germline V gene has CDR1 SNHLY and CDR2 FYNNEI. V dropped 7 bases and J dropped 1 base, with 19 bases sitting between them. The CDR3 extends over 16 amino acids. CDR3 coding DNA: TGTGCCAGCACCCCAGGAGGAGGGATCGGCCAAGAGACCCAGTACTTC. Encoded protein: CASTPGGGIGQETQYF. The variable domain in full, completed from reference TRBV2 and TRBJ2-5, reads EPEVTQTPSHQVTQMGQEVILRCVPISNHLYFYWYRQILGQKVEFLVSFYNNEISEKSEIFDDQFSVERPDGSNFTLKIRSTKLEDSAMYFCASTPGGGIGQETQYFGPGTRLLVL.

The chain employs TRBV10-3 and TRBJ1-6, with 11 bases fitting TRBD1. The V and J ends lost 7 bases and 6 bases, in that order; junction bases with no gene match: 5. Germline V gene data show CDR1 as ENHRY and CDR2 as SYGVKD. The CDR3 has 15 amino acids. The CDR3 reads CAIIPGTGGNSPLHF. CDR3 DNA sequence: TGTGCCATCATACCCGGGACAGGGGGTAATTCACCCCTCCACTTT.

This clone was seen a few times. J is TRBJ2-5 and V is TRBV27; 7 nucleotides match TRBD1. J was trimmed by 4 bases and V by 8 bases; bases with no gene match: 10. Germline CDR1 MNHEY, CDR2 SMNVEV (reference sequence). This CDR3 has 14 residues. Here the CDR3 DNA reads TGTGCCAGCTCGACAGGGTCAGGTCGAGAGACCCAGTACTTC. Translation gives CASSTGSGRETQYF.

The rearrangement joins TRBV6-6 to TRBJ2-5; perhaps TRBD2 as D (6 bases). Germline CDR1 MNHNY, CDR2 SVGAGI (reference sequence). CDR3 length: 17 amino acids. Trimming left V 5 bases short and J 2 bases short, with 21 bases between. The CDR3 DNA follows: TGTGCCAGCAGTCGCCGTAGACTAGGAGAGCTACAAGAGACCCAGTACTTC. Translating gives CASSRRRLGELQETQYF.

The V call is TRBV10-3, the J call TRBJ2-3, with D tentatively TRBD2 (5 bases). Germline-derived CDR1 and CDR2 are ENHRY and SYGVKD. The V end was cut by 8 bases, the J end by 2 bases, with 8 bases between. CDR3 size: 12 residues. The CDR3 region is CAIREDTDTQYF. CDR3 coding DNA: TGTGCCATCCGGGAAGACACAGATACGCAGTATTTT.

This clone was detected a few times. This rearrangement joins TRBV24-1 to TRBJ2-5; TRBD1 might be the D (6 bases). Germline assignment: CDR1 KGHDR and CDR2 SFDVKD. There are 15 residues in the CDR3. Between the trimmed V and J ends, which lost 3 bases and 5 bases, there was a span of 15 bases. CDR3 in DNA: TGTGCCACCAGTGATCCGAGGGGGATCGGTGAGACCCAGTACTTC. This gives the protein CATSDPRGIGETQYF.

The J gene is TRBJ2-5, the V gene TRBV19; 14 positions agree with TRBD2. The J segment lost 0 bases and the V segment lost 3 bases, leaving 9 bases of the junction unmatched. CDR1 and CDR2 (germline): LNHDA, SQIVND (reference sequence). This CDR3 has 19 amino acids. Written as DNA, the CDR3 is TGTGCCAGTAGTATCCGACTAGCGGGAGGGCCCCGTTACCAAGAGACCCAGTACTTC. Translated, it gives CASSIRLAGGPRYQETQYF.

The genes are TRBV19 and TRBJ2-7; 9 nucleotides match TRBD2. This CDR3 is 14 amino acids long. J lost 3 bases, V lost 4 bases, and 4 bases had no gene match. Germline V gene sequence: CDR1 LNHDA, CDR2 SQIVND (reference sequence). CDR3 DNA sequence: TGTGCCAGTAGTAGTGCGGGAGGGGGCTACGAGCAGTACTTC. Protein product: CASSSAGGGYEQYF.

The chain couples TRBV29-1 to TRBJ1-2; D possibly corresponds to TRBD1 (5 bases). Trimming left V 1 base short and J 6 bases short, with 15 bases between. The CDR3 spans 14 residues. Germline V gene lookup returns CDR1 SQVTM and CDR2 ANQGSEA. CDR3 DNA: TGCAGCGTTGAAGGGGGTCAGGGTTACGATGGCTACACCTTC. Translating it yields CSVEGGQGYDGYTF.

The V call is TRBV5-1, the J call TRBJ2-3, with TRBD2 as a possible D gene (5 bases). There are 14 residues in the CDR3. V shed 2 bases and J shed 2 bases, with 9 bases lying between them. Germline V gives CDR1 SGHRS, CDR2 YFSETQ. This CDR3 is CASSFAGITDTQYF. The CDR3 nucleotides are TGCGCCAGCAGCTTCGCCGGGATCACAGATACGCAGTATTTT.

V and J are TRBV9 and TRBJ2-1, with 14 bases lining up with TRBD2. The CDR3 contains 17 residues. Unmatched junction bases numbered 8, after V lost 0 bases and J lost 9 bases. Looked up from germline, CDR1 is SGDLS and CDR2 is YYNGEE. CDR3 residues: CASSVGGTSGSVGEQFF. In DNA, the CDR3 is TGTGCCAGCAGCGTAGGTGGGACTAGCGGGAGTGTTGGTGAGCAGTTCTTC.

The chain uses TRBV28 and TRBJ2-7; 10 bases fit TRBD1. The V gene's germline CDR1 is MDHEN and CDR2 SYDVKM. The CDR3 consists of 15 residues. V lost 3 bases to trimming and J lost 1 base; unmatched junction nucleotides: 3. CDR3 amino acids: CASSFSDRGSYEQYF. The CDR3 DNA reads as TGTGCCAGCAGTTTTTCGGACAGGGGGTCCTACGAGCAGTACTTC.

This clone was seen just once. J is TRBJ2-1 and V is TRBV19, with TRBD2 matching over 9 bases. The CDR3 runs 12 residues. From germline, CDR1 is LNHDA and CDR2 SQIVND (reference sequence). The V segment lost 4 bases and the J segment 9 bases; nucleotides outside the gene matches: 1. The CDR3 bases are TGTGCCAGTAGTACAGCGGGAGGTGAGCAGTTCTTC. As protein: CASSTAGGEQFF.

The CDR3 coding sequence is TGTGCCAGCAGTTACGTCGTACAGGGTTACAATGAGCAGTTCTTC. Translated: CASSYVVQGYNEQFF. The chain recombines TRBV6-6 with TRBJ2-1, with D maybe TRBD1 (6 bases). V was shortened by 2 bases and J by 4 bases, with 12 bases between the two germline ends. CDR3 length: 15 residues. Germline CDR1 is MNHNY and CDR2 is SVGAGI (reference sequence).

The rearrangement joins TRBV5-1 to TRBJ2-6, with D maybe TRBD1 (6 bases). V was cut by 2 bases and J by 2 bases, with 8 bases left in between. There are 15 residues in the CDR3. Germline CDR1 is SGHRS and CDR2 is YFSETQ. The CDR3 DNA reads as TGCGCCAGCAGCTTAAGACAGGCTGGGGCCAACGTCCTGACTTTC. This codes for CASSLRQAGANVLTF.

V gene TRBV12-5 combines with J gene TRBJ1-3, with D unclear. Deletions cut 6 bases from V and 0 bases from J, with 12 bases between. Germline CDR1 LGHNT, CDR2 FRNRAP. This CDR3 is built from 15 residues. The CDR3 is CASGERTHSGNTIYF. The CDR3 DNA reads as TGTGCTAGTGGGGAGCGGACCCACTCTGGAAACACCATATATTTT.

The rearrangement uses TRBV5-4 and TRBJ2-7; 9 bases are shared with TRBD2. The CDR3 is 15 residues long. V lost 4 bases to trimming and J lost 6 bases; unmatched junction nucleotides: 11. Germline values: CDR1 SGHNT, CDR2 YYREEE (reference sequence). The CDR3 loop is CASSHQAGGRGEQYF. Here the CDR3 DNA reads TGTGCCAGCAGCCATCAAGCGGGGGGCCGCGGCGAGCAGTACTTC.

The J gene is TRBJ1-1, the V gene TRBV21-1; the table's TRBD1 call for D was not verified on the DNA. TRBV21-1 is deemed a pseudogene. The CDR3 runs 16 residues. This CDR3 reads CASSKTRDSLNTEAFF. CDR3 DNA: TGTGCCAGCAGCAAAACCCGGGACAGTTTGAACACTGAAGCTTTCTTT.